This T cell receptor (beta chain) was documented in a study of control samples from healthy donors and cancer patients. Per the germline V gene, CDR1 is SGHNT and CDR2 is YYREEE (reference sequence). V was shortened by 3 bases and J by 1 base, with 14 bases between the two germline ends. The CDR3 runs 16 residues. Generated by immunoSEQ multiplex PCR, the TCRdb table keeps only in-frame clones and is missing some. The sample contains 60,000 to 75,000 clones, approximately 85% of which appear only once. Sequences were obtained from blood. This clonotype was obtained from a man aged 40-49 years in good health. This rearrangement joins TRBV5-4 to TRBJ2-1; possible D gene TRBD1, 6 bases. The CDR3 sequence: CASSSGGGPSYNEQFF. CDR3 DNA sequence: TGTGCCAGCAGCTCTGGTGGGGGCCCTTCCTACAATGAGCAGTTCTTC.